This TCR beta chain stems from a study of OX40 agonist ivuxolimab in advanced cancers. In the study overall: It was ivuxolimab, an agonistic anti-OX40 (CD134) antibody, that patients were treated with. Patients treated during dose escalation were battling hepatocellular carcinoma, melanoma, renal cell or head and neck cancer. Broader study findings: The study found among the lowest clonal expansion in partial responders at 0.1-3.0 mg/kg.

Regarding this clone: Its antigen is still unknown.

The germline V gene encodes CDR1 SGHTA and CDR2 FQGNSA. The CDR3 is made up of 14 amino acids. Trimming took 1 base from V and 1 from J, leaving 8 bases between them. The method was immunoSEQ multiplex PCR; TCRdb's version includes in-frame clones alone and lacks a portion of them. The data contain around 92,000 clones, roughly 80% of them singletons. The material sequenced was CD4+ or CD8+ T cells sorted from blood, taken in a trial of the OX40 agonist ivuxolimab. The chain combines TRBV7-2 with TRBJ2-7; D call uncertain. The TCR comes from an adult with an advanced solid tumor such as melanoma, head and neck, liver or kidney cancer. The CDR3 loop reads CASSLGLRSYEQYF. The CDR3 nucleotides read TGTGCCAGCAGCTTAGGCCTGAGATCCTACGAGCAGTACTTC.